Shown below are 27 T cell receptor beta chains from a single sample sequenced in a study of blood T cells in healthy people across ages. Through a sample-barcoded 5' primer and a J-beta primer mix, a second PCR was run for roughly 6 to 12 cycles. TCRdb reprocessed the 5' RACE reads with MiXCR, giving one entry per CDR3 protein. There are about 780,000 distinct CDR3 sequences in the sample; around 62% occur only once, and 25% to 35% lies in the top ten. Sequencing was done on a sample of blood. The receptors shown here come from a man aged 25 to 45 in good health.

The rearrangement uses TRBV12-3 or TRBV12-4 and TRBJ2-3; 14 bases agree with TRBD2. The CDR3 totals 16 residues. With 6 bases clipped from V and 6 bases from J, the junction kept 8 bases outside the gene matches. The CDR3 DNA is TGTGCCAGCAGCGCGACTAGCGGGGGGGCAGGGGATACGCAGTATTTT. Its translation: CASSATSGGAGDTQYF.

DNA for the CDR3: TGTGCCAGCACTTCTCTGGCTAAACGGACGGTGGAAGGCGCTTTCTTT. Translated, it gives CASTSLAKRTVEGAFF. The V call is TRBV6-2 or TRBV6-3, the J call TRBJ1-1, with D unclear. The CDR3 has 16 residues. Germline V lookup: CDR1 MNHEY, CDR2 SVGEGT. Between the trimmed V and J ends, which lost 7 bases and 11 bases, there was a span of 29 bases.

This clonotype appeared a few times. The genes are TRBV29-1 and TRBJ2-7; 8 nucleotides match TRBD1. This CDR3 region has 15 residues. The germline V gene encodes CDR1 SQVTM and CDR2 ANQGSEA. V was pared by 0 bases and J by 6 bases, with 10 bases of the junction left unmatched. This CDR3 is CSVEDGQGKNLEQYF. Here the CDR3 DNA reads TGCAGCGTTGAAGACGGACAGGGTAAGAATCTCGAGCAGTACTTC.

The CDR3 DNA follows: TGTGCCATCAGTGAGGCGGCGGCAGGATGGGAGACCCAGTACTTC. Translation: CAISEAAAGWETQYF. The chain is built from TRBV10-3 and TRBJ2-5; D is unresolved. Trimming pared 2 bases from V and 5 bases from J, leaving 15 bases between. The V gene's germline CDR1 is ENHRY and CDR2 SYGVKD. The CDR3 length is 15 residues.

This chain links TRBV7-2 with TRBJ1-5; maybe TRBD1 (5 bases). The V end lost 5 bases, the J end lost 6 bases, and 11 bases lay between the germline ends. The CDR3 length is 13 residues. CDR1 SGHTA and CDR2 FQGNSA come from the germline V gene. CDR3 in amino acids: CASSEGGGQPQHF. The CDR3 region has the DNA TGTGCCAGCAGCGAAGGTGGGGGTCAGCCCCAGCATTTT.

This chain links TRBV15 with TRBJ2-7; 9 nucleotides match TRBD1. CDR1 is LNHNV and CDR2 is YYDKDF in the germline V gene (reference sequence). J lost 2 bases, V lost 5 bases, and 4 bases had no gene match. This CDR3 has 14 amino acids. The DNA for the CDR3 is TGTGCCACCAGCTGGGGACAGGGCGCCTACGAGCAGTACTTC. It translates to CATSWGQGAYEQYF.

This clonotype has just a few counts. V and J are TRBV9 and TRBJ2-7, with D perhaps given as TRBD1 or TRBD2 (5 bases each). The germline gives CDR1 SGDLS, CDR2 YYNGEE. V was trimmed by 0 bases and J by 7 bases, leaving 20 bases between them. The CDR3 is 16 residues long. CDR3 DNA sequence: TGTGCCAGCAGCGTAGGCGGCCCGGGGCTCCTTCGTGAGCAGTACTTC. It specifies CASSVGGPGLLREQYF.

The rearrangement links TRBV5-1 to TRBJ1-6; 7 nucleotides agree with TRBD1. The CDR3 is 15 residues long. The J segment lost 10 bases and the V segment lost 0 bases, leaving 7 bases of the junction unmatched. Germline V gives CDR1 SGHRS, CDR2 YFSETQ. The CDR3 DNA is TGCGCCAGCAGCTTGGGGCGAGACAGGGACTCACCCCTCCACTTT. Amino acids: CASSLGRDRDSPLHF.

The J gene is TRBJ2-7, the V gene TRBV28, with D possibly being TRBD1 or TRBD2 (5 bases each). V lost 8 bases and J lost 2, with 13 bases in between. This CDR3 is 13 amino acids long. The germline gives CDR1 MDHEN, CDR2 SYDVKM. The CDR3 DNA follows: TGTGCCAGCGGGGGAGCACCTACCTACGAGCAGTACTTC. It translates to CASGGAPTYEQYF.

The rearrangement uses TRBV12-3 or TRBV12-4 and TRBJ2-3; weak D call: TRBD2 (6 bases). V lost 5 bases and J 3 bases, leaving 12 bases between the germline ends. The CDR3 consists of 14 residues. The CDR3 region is CASSKRLVTDTQYF. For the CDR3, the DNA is TGTGCCAGCAGTAAGAGACTAGTTACAGATACGCAGTATTTT.

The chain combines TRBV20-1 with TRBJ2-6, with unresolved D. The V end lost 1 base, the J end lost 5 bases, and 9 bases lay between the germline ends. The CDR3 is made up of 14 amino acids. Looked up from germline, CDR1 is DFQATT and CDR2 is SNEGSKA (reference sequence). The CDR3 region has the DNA TGCAGTGCTAGAGTAGCAGGTCGGGCCAACGTCCTGACTTTC. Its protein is CSARVAGRANVLTF.

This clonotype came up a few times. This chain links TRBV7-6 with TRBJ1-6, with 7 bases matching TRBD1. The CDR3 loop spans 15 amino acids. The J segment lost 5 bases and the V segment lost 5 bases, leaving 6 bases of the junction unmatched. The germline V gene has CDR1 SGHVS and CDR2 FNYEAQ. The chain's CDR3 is CASSPQTGNNSPLHF. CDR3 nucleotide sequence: TGTGCCAGCAGCCCCCAGACAGGGAATAATTCACCCCTCCACTTT.

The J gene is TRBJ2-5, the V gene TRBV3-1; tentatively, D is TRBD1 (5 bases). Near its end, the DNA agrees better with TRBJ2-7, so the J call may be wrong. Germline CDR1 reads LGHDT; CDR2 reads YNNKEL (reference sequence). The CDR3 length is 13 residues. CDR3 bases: TGTGCCAGCACCACAAGTCCAGGGTACGAGCAGTACTTC. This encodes CASTTSPGYEQYF.

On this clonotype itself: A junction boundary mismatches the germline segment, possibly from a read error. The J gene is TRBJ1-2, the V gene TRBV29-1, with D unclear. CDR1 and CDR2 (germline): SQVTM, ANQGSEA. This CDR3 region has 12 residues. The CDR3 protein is CSGETRIYGYTF. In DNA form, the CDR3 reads TGCAGCGGTGAAACACGGATCTATGGCTACACCTTC.

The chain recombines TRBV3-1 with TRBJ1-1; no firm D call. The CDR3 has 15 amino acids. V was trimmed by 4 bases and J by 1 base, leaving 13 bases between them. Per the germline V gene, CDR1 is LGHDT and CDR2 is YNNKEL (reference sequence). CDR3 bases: TGTGCCAGCAGCCCCCGGTGGGTCGAGAACACTGAAGCTTTCTTT. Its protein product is CASSPRWVENTEAFF.

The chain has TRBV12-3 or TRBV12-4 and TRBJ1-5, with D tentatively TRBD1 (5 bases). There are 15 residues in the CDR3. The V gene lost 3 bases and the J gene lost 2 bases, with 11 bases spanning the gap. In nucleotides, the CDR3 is TGTGCCAGCAGTTTGCTTGGCAGGGGCAATCAGCCCCAGCATTTT. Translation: CASSLLGRGNQPQHF.

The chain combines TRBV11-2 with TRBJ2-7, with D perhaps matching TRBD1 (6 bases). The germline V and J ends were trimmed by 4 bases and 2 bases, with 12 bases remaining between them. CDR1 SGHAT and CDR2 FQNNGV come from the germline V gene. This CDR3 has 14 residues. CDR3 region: CASSSVDSPYEQYF. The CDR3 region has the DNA TGTGCCAGCAGCTCCGTGGACAGTCCCTACGAGCAGTACTTC.

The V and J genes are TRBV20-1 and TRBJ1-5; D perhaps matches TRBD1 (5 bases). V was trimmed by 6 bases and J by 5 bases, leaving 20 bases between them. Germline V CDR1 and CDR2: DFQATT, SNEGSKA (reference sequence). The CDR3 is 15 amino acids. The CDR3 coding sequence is TGCAGTGCAAGTTTTGCAGGGACCTTGGATCAGCCCCAGCATTTT. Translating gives CSASFAGTLDQPQHF.

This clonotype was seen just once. As DNA, the CDR3 is TGTGCCAGCAGAAGCAGGGGGTACGAGCAGTACTTC. Encoded protein: CASRSRGYEQYF. This chain uses TRBV6-6 with TRBJ2-7; 7 positions match TRBD1. J was trimmed by 4 bases and V by 6 bases; bases with no gene match: 3. Germline values: CDR1 MNHNY, CDR2 SVGAGI (reference sequence). The CDR3 loop spans 12 amino acids.

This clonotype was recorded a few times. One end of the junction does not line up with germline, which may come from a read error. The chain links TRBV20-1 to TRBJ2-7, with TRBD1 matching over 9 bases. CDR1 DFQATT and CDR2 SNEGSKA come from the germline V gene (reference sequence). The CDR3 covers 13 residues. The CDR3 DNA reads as TGCAGTCCTAGGACAGGGGCGACCTACGAGCAGTACTTC. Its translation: CSPRTGATYEQYF.

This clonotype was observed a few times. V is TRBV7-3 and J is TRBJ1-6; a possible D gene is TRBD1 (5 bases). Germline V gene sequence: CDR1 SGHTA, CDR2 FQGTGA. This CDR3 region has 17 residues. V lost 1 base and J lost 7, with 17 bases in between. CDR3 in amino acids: CASSLSAGPRGNSPLHF. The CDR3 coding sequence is TGTGCCAGCAGCTTAAGTGCGGGACCAAGGGGAAATTCACCCCTCCACTTT.

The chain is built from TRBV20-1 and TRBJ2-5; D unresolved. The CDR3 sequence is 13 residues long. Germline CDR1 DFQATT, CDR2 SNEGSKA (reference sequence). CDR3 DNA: TGCACCACTGGAAGGACGTACCAAGAGACCCAGTACTTC. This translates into CTTGRTYQETQYF.

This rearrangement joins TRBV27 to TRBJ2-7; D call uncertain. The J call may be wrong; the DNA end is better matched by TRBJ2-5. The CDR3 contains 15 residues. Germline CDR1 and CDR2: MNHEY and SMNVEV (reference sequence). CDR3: CASSRSVGYGETQYF. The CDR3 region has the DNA TGTGCCAGCAGCCGATCGGTCGGGTACGGGGAGACCCAGTACTTC.

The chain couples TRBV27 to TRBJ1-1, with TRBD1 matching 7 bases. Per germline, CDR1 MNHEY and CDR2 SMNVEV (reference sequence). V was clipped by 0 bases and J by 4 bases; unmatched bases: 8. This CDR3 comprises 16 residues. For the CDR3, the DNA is TGTGCCAGCAGTTTATCGCCGTGGCAGGGGGGCACTGAAGCTTTCTTT. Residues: CASSLSPWQGGTEAFF.

CDR3 in DNA: TGTGCCAGCAGCTCGCGGGACGCAGATTTTGAAGCTTTCTTT. Its translation: CASSSRDADFEAFF. The chain is built from TRBV5-5 and TRBJ1-1; D possibly corresponds to TRBD1 (5 bases). CDR1 is SGHKS, CDR2 YYEKEE, per germline (reference sequence). The CDR3 length is 14 residues. V was clipped by 3 bases and J by 7 bases, with 16 bases between them.

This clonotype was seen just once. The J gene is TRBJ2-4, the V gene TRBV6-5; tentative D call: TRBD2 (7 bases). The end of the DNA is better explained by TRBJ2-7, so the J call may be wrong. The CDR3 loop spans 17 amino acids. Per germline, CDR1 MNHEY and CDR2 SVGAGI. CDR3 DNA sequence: TGTGCCAGCAGTTACTCGGTCGGGGGGCTTTCCTCCTACGAGCAGTACTTC. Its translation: CASSYSVGGLSSYEQYF.

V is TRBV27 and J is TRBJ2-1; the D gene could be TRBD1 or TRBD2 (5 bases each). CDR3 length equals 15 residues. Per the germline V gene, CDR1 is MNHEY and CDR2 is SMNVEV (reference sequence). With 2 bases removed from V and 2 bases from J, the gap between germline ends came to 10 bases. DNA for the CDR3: TGTGCCAGCAGTTTAGGGGGTCATCCCTACAATGAGCAGTTCTTC. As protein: CASSLGGHPYNEQFF.